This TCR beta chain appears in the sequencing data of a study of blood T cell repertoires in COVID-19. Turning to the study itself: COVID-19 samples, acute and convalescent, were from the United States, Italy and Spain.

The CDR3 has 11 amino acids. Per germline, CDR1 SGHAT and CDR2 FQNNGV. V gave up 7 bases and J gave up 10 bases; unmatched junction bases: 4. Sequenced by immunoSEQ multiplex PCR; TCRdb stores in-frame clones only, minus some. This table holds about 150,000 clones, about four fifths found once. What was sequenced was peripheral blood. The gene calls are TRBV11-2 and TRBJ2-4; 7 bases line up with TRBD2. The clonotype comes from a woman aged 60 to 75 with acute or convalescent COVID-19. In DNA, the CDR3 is TGTGCCAGCACCAAAGCGGGGATTCAGTACTTC. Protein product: CASTKAGIQYF.